A selection of T cell receptor beta chains follows, all from one sample in a study of blood T cell repertoires in COVID-19. TCRdb keeps only in-frame clones here, not all; method: immunoSEQ multiplex PCR. The data show 50,000 to 85,000 clones, around 90% seen once. Specimen: peripheral blood. The origin of the receptors is a human donor in a cohort sampled during active COVID-19. CDR3s include the opening cysteine and the closing phenylalanine or tryptophan. Each record gives: V gene, D gene, clone size, J gene, CDR3 DNA, CDR3 protein. A D gene is named only where the DNA matches it firmly. Clone size is given for some rows only: seen once, a few or many times, or a class if the clone is expanded.

v_call: TRBV9
d_call: NA
clone_size: NA
j_call: TRBJ1-4
cdr3_nt: TGTGCCAGCAGCCCTGCTGGCGGTACTAATGAAAAACTGTTTTTT
cdr3_aa: CASSPAGGTNEKLFF

v_call: TRBV11-2
d_call: NA
clone_size: once
j_call: TRBJ1-1
cdr3_nt: TGTGCCAGCAGCTACCGACGGGTGAACACTGAAGCTTTCTTT
cdr3_aa: CASSYRRVNTEAFF

v_call: TRBV18
d_call: NA
clone_size: NA
j_call: TRBJ1-4
cdr3_nt: TGTGCCAGCTCACCAGGGAGTAATGAAAAACTGTTTTTT
cdr3_aa: CASSPGSNEKLFF

v_call: TRBV6-5
d_call: NA
clone_size: NA
j_call: TRBJ2-7
cdr3_nt: TGTGCCAGCACCGCGACAGGAGCCTACTACGAGCAGTACTTC
cdr3_aa: CASTATGAYYEQYF

v_call: TRBV7-7
d_call: NA
clone_size: NA
j_call: TRBJ2-1
cdr3_nt: TGTGCTAGCAGCCTACAGGAAAACAATGAGCAGTTCTTC
cdr3_aa: CASSLQENNEQFF

v_call: TRBV7-2
d_call: TRBD2
clone_size: once
j_call: TRBJ2-7
cdr3_nt: TGTGCCAGCAGCCGTAGGACTAGTTCCTACGAGCAGTACTTC
cdr3_aa: CASSRRTSSYEQYF

v_call: TRBV7-6
d_call: NA
clone_size: NA
j_call: TRBJ2-5
cdr3_nt: TGTGCCAGCAGTCAAGGAACATTCGGGGAGACCCAGTACTTC
cdr3_aa: CASSQGTFGETQYF

v_call: TRBV3-1/TRBV3-2
d_call: NA
clone_size: NA
j_call: TRBJ2-5
cdr3_nt: TGTGCCAGCAGCCAAGATCCGAACAGGGAAGAGACCCAGTACTTC
cdr3_aa: CASSQDPNREETQYF

v_call: TRBV19
d_call: NA
clone_size: NA
j_call: TRBJ2-5
cdr3_nt: TGTGCCAGTAGTATTCAGGTTCAAGAGACCCAGTACTTC
cdr3_aa: CASSIQVQETQYF

v_call: TRBV9
d_call: NA
clone_size: NA
j_call: TRBJ1-6
cdr3_nt: TGTGCCAGCAGCCCACAGGCTACCAATAATTCACCCCTCCACTTT
cdr3_aa: CASSPQATNNSPLHF

v_call: TRBV5-1
d_call: NA
clone_size: NA
j_call: TRBJ1-1
cdr3_nt: TGCGCCAGCAGCTTGAACCTAAACACTGAAGCTTTCTTT
cdr3_aa: CASSLNLNTEAFF

v_call: TRBV6-2/TRBV6-3
d_call: TRBD1
clone_size: NA
j_call: TRBJ1-5
cdr3_nt: TGTGCCAGCAGTTTCGGGACAGGGTCTAATAGCAATCAGCCCCAGCATTTT
cdr3_aa: CASSFGTGSNSNQPQHF

v_call: TRBV3-1/TRBV3-2
d_call: TRBD2
clone_size: NA
j_call: TRBJ2-1
cdr3_nt: TGTGCCAGCAGCCAAGGCCACGGGACTAGTCAGTTCTTC
cdr3_aa: CASSQGHGTSQFF

v_call: TRBV29-1
d_call: NA
clone_size: NA
j_call: TRBJ2-2
cdr3_nt: TGCAGCGTGGGAACCGGGACACAGACCGGGGAGCTGTTTTTT
cdr3_aa: CSVGTGTQTGELFF

v_call: TRBV4-2
d_call: NA
clone_size: NA
j_call: TRBJ2-2
cdr3_nt: TGTGCCAGCAGCCAAGAGGTGGGCAGCAGTACCGGGGAGCTGTTTTTT
cdr3_aa: CASSQEVGSSTGELFF

v_call: TRBV7-2
d_call: NA
clone_size: NA
j_call: TRBJ2-3
cdr3_nt: TGTGCCAGCAGCCGTTGGGCCGCGGGCGCTAGCACAGATACGCAGTATTTT
cdr3_aa: CASSRWAAGASTDTQYF

v_call: TRBV6-5
d_call: TRBD1
clone_size: NA
j_call: TRBJ1-6
cdr3_nt: TGTGCCAGCAGCCAAGGGGGCGCGGTTTCACCCCTCCACTTT
cdr3_aa: CASSQGGAVSPLHF